What follows are 20 T cell receptor beta chains derived from one specimen sequenced in a study of blood T cell repertoires in COVID-19. Some clones are missing from TCRdb's copy, which holds only in-frame ones; the method was immunoSEQ multiplex PCR. This repertoire shows approximately 160,000 clones, 70% to 80% found once; its top ten account for approximately 8%. Sequenced material: peripheral blood. Every receptor here comes from a man in his 60s with acute or convalescent COVID-19.

A few counts support this clone. V and J are TRBV18 and TRBJ1-1; D call uncertain. V was shortened by 3 bases and J by 0 bases, with 11 bases between the two germline ends. The CDR3 length is 15 residues. CDR1 and CDR2 from the germline V gene are KGHSH and LQKENI. For the CDR3, the DNA is TGTGCCAGCTCACCCCCGGGTAGCATGAACACTGAAGCTTTCTTT. This encodes CASSPPGSMNTEAFF.

The chain joins TRBV7-9 to TRBJ2-1, with no clear D. CDR1 and CDR2 (germline): SEHNR, FQNEAQ (reference sequence). V dropped 1 base and J dropped 8 bases, with 12 bases sitting between them. This CDR3 is built from 14 residues. The CDR3 here is CASSLGSGNDEQFF. CDR3 DNA: TGTGCCAGCAGCTTAGGATCTGGCAACGATGAGCAGTTCTTC. Supplemented by reference TRBV7-9 and TRBJ2-1, the full variable domain reads DTGVSQNPRHKITKRGQNVTFRCDPISEHNRLYWYRQTLGQGPEFLTYFQNEAQLEKSRLLSDRFSAERPKGSFSTLEIQRTEQGDSAMYLCASSLGSGNDEQFFGPGTRLTVL.

J is TRBJ2-1 and V is TRBV25-1; 8 bases fit TRBD2. The V and J ends lost 3 bases and 7 bases, in that order; junction bases with no gene match: 11. This CDR3 is 16 amino acids long. Germline CDR1 reads MGHDK; CDR2 reads SYGVNS. The CDR3 DNA sequence: TGTGCCAGCAGTGACCGGGGGGGGGTACTAATGAATGAGCAGTTCTTC. Translated: CASSDRGGVLMNEQFF.

The J gene is TRBJ2-7, the V gene TRBV23-1, with D perhaps matching TRBD1 (6 bases). TRBV23-1 falls under the ORF class, with uncertain function. The CDR3 sequence is 13 residues long. Trimming left V 10 bases short and J 4 bases short, with 17 bases between. CDR3 nucleotides: TGCGCCACCAGACAGGTTGATAAATACGAGCAGTACTTC. It is translated as CATRQVDKYEQYF.

This clone was observed once. The rearrangement joins TRBV12-3 or TRBV12-4 to TRBJ2-1; D may be TRBD1 (5 bases). CDR3 length: 13 residues. V shed 1 base and J shed 8 bases, with 9 bases lying between them. The CDR3 sequence: CASSLVPGYEQFF. CDR3 DNA sequence: TGTGCCAGCAGTTTAGTCCCAGGGTATGAGCAGTTCTTC.

The V gene is TRBV4-3, the J gene TRBJ2-7; TRBD1 aligns across 10 bases. CDR3 length equals 16 residues. J lost 0 bases, V lost 2 bases, and 4 bases had no gene match. Germline CDR1 is LGHNA and CDR2 is YSLEER. The DNA for the CDR3 is TGCGCCAGCAGCCAATCTTGGACAGGGGGCTCCTACGAGCAGTACTTC. This sequence encodes CASSQSWTGGSYEQYF.

V and J are TRBV30 and TRBJ2-2; D ambiguous. From germline, CDR1 is GTSNPN and CDR2 SVGIG (reference sequence). The CDR3 consists of 13 residues. V was clipped by 0 bases and J by 5 bases, with 7 bases between them. This CDR3 is CAWSVGVTGELFF. The CDR3 region has the DNA TGTGCCTGGAGTGTTGGAGTGACCGGGGAGCTGTTTTTT.

The sample holds a few counts of this clone. V is TRBV5-4 and J is TRBJ2-5; 8 bases align to TRBD2. This CDR3 has 16 residues. Germline V gene data show CDR1 as SGHNT and CDR2 as YYREEE (reference sequence). The J segment lost 0 bases and the V segment lost 0 bases, leaving 4 bases of the junction unmatched. CDR3 nucleotides: TGTGCCAGCAGCTTGGAGGCTAGCGGGTACCAAGAGACCCAGTACTTC. Encoded protein: CASSLEASGYQETQYF.

The V gene is TRBV7-2, the J gene TRBJ1-3; D remains unclear. The V and J ends lost 3 bases and 4 bases respectively, with 4 bases between them. The germline V gene has CDR1 SGHTA and CDR2 FQGNSA. The CDR3 runs to 12 residues. The CDR3 sequence is CASSFYGNTIYF. The CDR3 DNA reads as TGTGCCAGCAGCTTCTACGGAAACACCATATATTTT. The variable domain in full, completed from reference TRBV7-2 and TRBJ1-3, reads GAGVSQSPSNKVTEKGKDVELRCDPISGHTALYWYRQSLGQGLEFLIYFQGNSAPDKSGLPSDRFSAERTGGSVSTLTIQRTQQEDSAVYLCASSFYGNTIYFGEGSWLTVV.

This clone came up once. The chain has TRBV29-1 and TRBJ2-1; D is unclear. The germline V gene has CDR1 SQVTM and CDR2 ANQGSEA. This CDR3 contains 12 residues. Trimming removed 2 bases from V and 3 bases from J, with 5 bases in between. The CDR3 DNA is TGCAGCGTTGAATCCAGCTACAATGAGCAGTTCTTC. It yields the protein CSVESSYNEQFF.

The chain couples TRBV6-5 to TRBJ1-2; TRBD1 is a possible D gene (6 bases). V shed 5 bases and J shed 6 bases, with 16 bases lying between them. The CDR3 loop spans 14 amino acids. Germline CDR1 reads MNHEY; CDR2 reads SVGAGI. This CDR3 is CASSRAGEGHGYTF. The CDR3 DNA is TGTGCCAGCAGTAGGGCAGGGGAGGGGCATGGCTACACCTTC.

The J gene is TRBJ2-3, the V gene TRBV18; no definite D call. The CDR3 has 14 amino acids. The germline V gene encodes CDR1 KGHSH and CDR2 LQKENI. V was pared by 0 bases and J by 0 bases, with 4 bases between. The CDR3 coding sequence is TGTGCCAGCTCACCACCTACTAGCACAGATACGCAGTATTTT. Its translation is CASSPPTSTDTQYF.

CDR3 bases: TGTGCCAGCAGTGAGCTAATGAACACTGAAGCTTTCTTT. It codes for CASSELMNTEAFF. V gene TRBV6-1 combines with J gene TRBJ1-1; D not certain. The V and J ends lost 3 bases and 0 bases respectively, with 5 bases between them. The germline V gene encodes CDR1 MNHNS and CDR2 SASEGT. This CDR3 comprises 13 residues.

In its sample, this clone was seen a few times. The gene calls are TRBV2 and TRBJ1-2, with 7 bases matching TRBD1. V lost 0 bases, J lost 7 bases, and 8 bases stayed unmatched. The CDR3 has 15 residues. CDR1 is SNHLY and CDR2 is FYNNEI in the germline V gene. CDR3 in DNA: TGTGCCAGCAGTGAAGCGCCGTACAGGGGAGGTGGCTACACCTTC. Protein sequence: CASSEAPYRGGGYTF.

The chain links TRBV4-1 to TRBJ2-1; 7 bases are a match to TRBD1. Germline loops: CDR1 MGHRA, CDR2 YSYEKL. The length of the CDR3 is 14 residues. The V segment lost 4 bases and the J segment 3 bases; nucleotides outside the gene matches: 3. CDR3 in DNA: TGCGCCAGCAGCCCCCCAGGGGGCTACAATGAGCAGTTCTTC. Translating it yields CASSPPGGYNEQFF.

The chain carries TRBV5-1 and TRBJ2-1; the match to TRBD1 covers 9 bases. The CDR3 sequence is 16 residues long. V trimming: 2 bases; J trimming: 5 bases; junction bases outside the gene matches: 8. Germline V lookup: CDR1 SGHRS, CDR2 YFSETQ. The CDR3 loop is CASSLSGTGTHNEQFF. Here the CDR3 DNA reads TGCGCCAGCAGCTTATCCGGGACAGGGACACACAATGAGCAGTTCTTC.

This clone appeared a single time. CDR3 region: CASSPWGEMNTEAFF. The CDR3 nucleotides read TGTGCCAGCAGTCCCTGGGGAGAGATGAACACTGAAGCTTTCTTT. The V call is TRBV28, the J call TRBJ1-1; no definite D call. The CDR3 is 15 amino acids. Trimming cost V 5 bases and J 0 bases, with 13 bases left between them. The germline CDR1 and CDR2 sequences are MDHEN and SYDVKM.

The chain couples TRBV7-7 to TRBJ2-2; no definite D call. Germline V gene sequence: CDR1 SSHAT, CDR2 FNYEAQ (reference sequence). The ends were cut back, 5 bases at V and 1 base at J, with 14 bases in the middle. CDR3 length: 16 amino acids. The CDR3 sequence: CASSQATYQNTGELFF. The CDR3 region has the DNA TGTGCCAGCAGCCAGGCTACCTACCAGAACACCGGGGAGCTGTTTTTT.

The chain combines TRBV6-5 with TRBJ1-1, with D possibly TRBD1 on 6 matching bases. The CDR3 spans 13 residues. V was clipped by 10 bases and J by 0 bases, with 12 bases between them. Germline V CDR1 and CDR2: MNHEY, SVGAGI. CDR3 in DNA: TGTGCCACCTTTACAGGGATGAACACTGAAGCTTTCTTT. Protein: CATFTGMNTEAFF.

The CDR3 here is CASSFGQHSYEQYF. In DNA, the CDR3 is TGTGCCAGCAGCTTTGGACAGCACTCCTACGAGCAGTACTTC. The rearrangement joins TRBV7-2 to TRBJ2-7, with D possibly being TRBD1 (6 bases). This CDR3 region has 14 residues. The germline gives CDR1 SGHTA, CDR2 FQGNSA. V dropped 3 bases and J dropped 0 bases, with 9 bases sitting between them.